This is a list of T cell receptor beta chains from one sample in a study of memory CD4+ T cells and cytomegalovirus serostatus. The data were produced by immunoSEQ multiplex PCR, yet TCRdb's version contains in-frame clones alone and is incomplete. This sample has about 39,000 clones, with about 73% found just once. Sequenced: memory CD4+ T cells from blood. Receptor source: an adult in good health and CMV-seronegative. CDR3s include the opening cysteine and the closing phenylalanine or tryptophan. A D gene is named only where the DNA matches it firmly. Size is omitted from some rows. Given values are once, few, many or a class for expanded clones.

cdr3_aa	cdr3_nt	d_call	v_call	j_call	clone_size
CASLERQPLVPEAFF	TGTGCCAGCCTAGAACGGCAGCCCCTTGTCCCTGAAGCTTTCTTT	-	TRBV6-1	TRBJ1-1	-
CASSLAPKEGYTF	TGTGCCAGCAGCTTAGCCCCGAAGGAGGGCTACACCTTC	-	TRBV7-6	TRBJ1-2	-
CASSQKTGVTKLFF	TGCGCCAGCAGCCAAAAGACAGGGGTGACGAAACTGTTTTTT	TRBD1	TRBV4-1	TRBJ1-4	once
CASSVGMGDYQETQYF	TGTGCCAGCAGTGTTGGGATGGGAGATTATCAAGAGACCCAGTACTTC	-	TRBV6-1	TRBJ2-5	-
CASSIIFPASSLPYSNQPQHF	TGTGCCAGTAGTATAATCTTCCCGGCTTCCTCCCTTCCTTATAGCAATCAGCCCCAGCATTTT	-	TRBV19	TRBJ1-5	-
CASSYTLNTEAFF	TGTGCCAGCAGTTACACTCTGAACACTGAAGCTTTCTTT	-	TRBV6-6	TRBJ1-1	once
CASSLASANTEAFF	TGTGCCAGCAGCTTGGCTTCAGCTAACACTGAAGCTTTCTTT	-	TRBV12-1	TRBJ1-1	few
CAWSVGRASSYNEQFF	TGTGCCTGGAGTGTAGGGAGGGCTAGCTCCTACAATGAGCAGTTCTTC	TRBD2	TRBV30	TRBJ2-1	once
CASSLGVGSGANVLTF	TGTGCCAGCAGTTTGGGCGTAGGCTCTGGGGCCAACGTCCTGACTTTC	-	TRBV27	TRBJ2-6	few
CASSPRASQTDNEKLFF	TGTGCCAGCTCACCACGGGCCAGTCAGACAGATAATGAAAAACTGTTTTTT	-	TRBV18	TRBJ1-4	-
CASSSRVGEGYTF	TGTGCCAGCAGTAGCCGGGTCGGGGAAGGCTACACCTTC	-	TRBV6-5	TRBJ1-2	-
CASSGDGGRTYEQYF	TGTGCCAGCAGCGGGGACGGGGGGAGGACTTACGAGCAGTACTTC	TRBD2	TRBV7-9	TRBJ2-7	-
CASRLQGAQFNEQFF	TGTGCCAGCAGACTGCAGGGGGCGCAGTTCAATGAGCAGTTCTTC	TRBD1	TRBV6-1	TRBJ2-1	-
CASSLGQTVNTEAFF	TGTGCCAGCAGCTTAGGGCAGACAGTGAACACTGAAGCTTTCTTT	-	TRBV7-8	TRBJ1-1	-
CASSLGSGTGVNTEAFF	TGTGCCAGCAGCTTGGGGTCCGGGACAGGGGTGAACACTGAAGCTTTCTTT	TRBD1	TRBV5-4	TRBJ1-1	-
CASSPQRGGYNEQFF	TGTGCCAGCTCACCCCAGCGGGGGGGATACAATGAGCAGTTCTTC	TRBD2	TRBV18	TRBJ2-1	-
CASRTGQTEAFF	TGTGCCAGTAGGACAGGGCAAACTGAAGCTTTCTTT	TRBD1	TRBV19	TRBJ1-1	-
CASSLEDLRATEAFF	TGTGCCAGCAGCTTGGAAGACCTCAGGGCCACTGAAGCTTTCTTT	-	TRBV5-8	TRBJ1-1	-
CATSRGVGQGNTEAFF	TGTGCCACCAGCAGGGGGGTGGGACAGGGGAACACTGAAGCTTTCTTT	TRBD1	TRBV15	TRBJ1-1	-
CASSRRMEPQHF	TGTGCCAGCAGTCGTCGGATGGAACCCCAGCATTTT	-	TRBV6-1	TRBJ1-5	-
CAISKDGLTGANVLTF	TGTGCCATCAGTAAGGACGGGTTGACTGGGGCCAACGTCCTGACTTTC	-	TRBV10-3	TRBJ2-6	-
CASSPSGAAYEQYF	TGTGCCAGCAGCCCCTCCGGGGCAGCCTACGAGCAGTACTTC	-	TRBV9	TRBJ2-7	once